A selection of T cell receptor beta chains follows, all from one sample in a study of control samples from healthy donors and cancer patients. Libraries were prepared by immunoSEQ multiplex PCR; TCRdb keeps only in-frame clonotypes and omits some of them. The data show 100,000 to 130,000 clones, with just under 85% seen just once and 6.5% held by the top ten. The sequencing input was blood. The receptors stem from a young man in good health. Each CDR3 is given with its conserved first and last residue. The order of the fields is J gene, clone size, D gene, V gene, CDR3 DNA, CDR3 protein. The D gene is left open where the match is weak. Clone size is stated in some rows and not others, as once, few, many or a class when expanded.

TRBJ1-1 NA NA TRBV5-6 TGTGCCAGCAGCTTGCTCCCCAGCATGAACACTGAAGCTTTCTTT CASSLLPSMNTEAFF
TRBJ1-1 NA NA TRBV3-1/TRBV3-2 TGTGCCAGCAGCCAAACAGGCACTGAAGCTTTCTTT CASSQTGTEAFF
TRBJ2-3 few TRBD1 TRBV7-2 TGTGCCAGCAGCTCCCGACAGGGTTTGTCATCAGATACGCAGTATTTT CASSSRQGLSSDTQYF
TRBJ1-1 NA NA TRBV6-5 TGTGCCAGCAACATCATAGGGCTAGGTGGAACTGAAGCTTTCTTT CASNIIGLGGTEAFF
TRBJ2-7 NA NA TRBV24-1 TGTGCCACCAGTGACCCGGGTCAGGACGAGCAGTACTTC CATSDPGQDEQYF
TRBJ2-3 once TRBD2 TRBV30 TGTGCCTGGAGTATCGAGCGGGGGTTCAGTAGCACAGATACGCAGTATTTT CAWSIERGFSSTDTQYF
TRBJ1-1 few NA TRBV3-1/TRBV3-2 TGTGCCAGCAGCTTCTCTTACAAGGTCAAAGCTTTCTTT CASSFSYKVKAFF
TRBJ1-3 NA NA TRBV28 TGTGCCAGCAGCCAGGGGCCGGGGGGAAACACCATATATTTT CASSQGPGGNTIYF
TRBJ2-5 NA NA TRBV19 TGTGCCAGTAAGGTCGGAGCGGGCGAAGAGACCCAGTACTTC CASKVGAGEETQYF
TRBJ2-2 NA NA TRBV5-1 TGCGCCAGCAGCTTGGTGTCGGGACCACAGATTACCGGGGAGCTGTTTTTT CASSLVSGPQITGELFF
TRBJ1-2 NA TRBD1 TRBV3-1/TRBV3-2 TGTGCCAGCAGCCAAGCGACGGACAGGGGTTACTATGGCTACACCTTC CASSQATDRGYYGYTF
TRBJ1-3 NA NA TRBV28 TGTGCCAGCAATGTGGACTCTGGAAACACCATATATTTT CASNVDSGNTIYF
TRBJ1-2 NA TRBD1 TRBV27 TGTGCCAGCAGTTGGCGGGTCGGGACAGCCCCCCTGGGCTATGGCTACACCTTC CASSWRVGTAPLGYGYTF
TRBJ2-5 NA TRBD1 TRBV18 TGTGCCAGCTCAACAGGGGTTCAAGAGACCCAGTACTTC CASSTGVQETQYF
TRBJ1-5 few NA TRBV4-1 TGCGCCAGCAGTTCCCTGGGGGGCAATCAGCCCCAGCATTTT CASSSLGGNQPQHF
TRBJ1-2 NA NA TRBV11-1 TGTGCCAGCAGCTTAGGGGACGGAGCCTATGGCTACACCTTC CASSLGDGAYGYTF
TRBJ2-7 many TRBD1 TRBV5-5 TGTGCCAGCAACACCGGGACAGGGGTGCGGCACGAGCAGTACTTC CASNTGTGVRHEQYF
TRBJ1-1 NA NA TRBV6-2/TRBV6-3 TGTGCCAGCAGTTACTCGAGGGTCCCGTTAGGGGTGAACACTGAAGCTTTCTTT CASSYSRVPLGVNTEAFF
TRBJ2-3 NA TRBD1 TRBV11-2 TGTGCCAGCAGCGACGCCCAGGGGGATATCACAGATACGCAGTATTTT CASSDAQGDITDTQYF
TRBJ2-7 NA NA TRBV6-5 TGTGCCAGTAGGACAGCCTCCTACGAGCAGTACTTC CASRTASYEQYF
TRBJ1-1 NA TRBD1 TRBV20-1 TGCAGTGCTAGAGGGACAGGGGCGGCTTTCTTT CSARGTGAAFF
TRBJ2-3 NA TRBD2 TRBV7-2 TGTGCCAGCAGCGTAAGACTAGCGGGGGCGGGAGATACGCAGTATTTT CASSVRLAGAGDTQYF
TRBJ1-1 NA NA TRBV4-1 TGCGCCAGCAGAGGGGTGGGCACTGAAGCTTTCTTT CASRGVGTEAFF
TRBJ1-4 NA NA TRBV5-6 TGTGCCAGCAGCCGACTAACTATGACAGGTGAAAAACTGTTTTTT CASSRLTMTGEKLFF
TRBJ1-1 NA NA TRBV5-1 TGCGCCAGCAGCTTGGCAGGGTTGGGGGACACTGAAGCTTTCTTT CASSLAGLGDTEAFF
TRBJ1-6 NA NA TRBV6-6 TGTGCCAGCAGTTATCTATATAATTCACCCCTCCACTTT CASSYLYNSPLHF
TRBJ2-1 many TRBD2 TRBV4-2 TGTGCCAGCAGCCAAGAAATCGGGTTAGCGGGGGTTTTGAACAATGAGCAGTTCTTC CASSQEIGLAGVLNNEQFF
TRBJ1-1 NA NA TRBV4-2 TGTGCCAGCAGCCATCCCGAGACAGGAACGAACACTGAAGCTTTCTTT CASSHPETGTNTEAFF
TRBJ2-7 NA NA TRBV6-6 TGTGCCAGCAGCCAGACAGGCATCGACGAGCAGTACTTC CASSQTGIDEQYF
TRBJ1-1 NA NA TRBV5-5 TGTGCCAGCAGCTTGTCCCCAGGGGCAAACACTGAAGCTTTCTTT CASSLSPGANTEAFF
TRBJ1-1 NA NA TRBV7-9 TGTGCCAGCAGCGCAGTGAACACTGAAGCTTTCTTT CASSAVNTEAFF
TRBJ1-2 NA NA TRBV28 TGTGCCAGCAGTTTAAGCGTTTTCGGCACGATCTATGGCTACACCTTC CASSLSVFGTIYGYTF
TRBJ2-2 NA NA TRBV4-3 TGCGCCAGCAGCCAAGATTCCGGGAACACCGGGGAGCTGTTTTTT CASSQDSGNTGELFF
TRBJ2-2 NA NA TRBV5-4 TGTGCCAGCAGCCCGGTGGATGGGGCGCGGACCGGGGAGCTGTTTTTT CASSPVDGARTGELFF
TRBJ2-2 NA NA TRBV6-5 TGTGCCAGCAGGAGGGCAGAGAACACCGGGGAGCTGTTTTTT CASRRAENTGELFF
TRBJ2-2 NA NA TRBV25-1 TGTGCCAGCAGTGACGAGCACAGCGGGCTGTTTTTT CASSDEHSGLFF
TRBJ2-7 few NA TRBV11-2 TGTGCCAGCAGCTCACGCCAAAACCCCTACGAGCAGTACTTC CASSSRQNPYEQYF